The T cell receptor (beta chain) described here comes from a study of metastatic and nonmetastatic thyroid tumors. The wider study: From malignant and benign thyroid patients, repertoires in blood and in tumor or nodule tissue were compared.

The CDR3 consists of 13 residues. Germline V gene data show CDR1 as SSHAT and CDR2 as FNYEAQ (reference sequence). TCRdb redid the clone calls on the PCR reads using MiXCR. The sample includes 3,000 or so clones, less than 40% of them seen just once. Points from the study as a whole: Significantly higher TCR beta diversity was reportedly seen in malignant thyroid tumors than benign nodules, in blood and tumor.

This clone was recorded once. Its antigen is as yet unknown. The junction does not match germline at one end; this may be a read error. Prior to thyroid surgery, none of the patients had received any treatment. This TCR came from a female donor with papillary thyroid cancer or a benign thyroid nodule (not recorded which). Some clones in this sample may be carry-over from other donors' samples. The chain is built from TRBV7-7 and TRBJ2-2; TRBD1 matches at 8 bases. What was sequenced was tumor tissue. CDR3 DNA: TGTGCTAGCGGACAGGGAAGGGCCGGTGAGCTGTTTTTT. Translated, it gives CASGQGRAGELFF.